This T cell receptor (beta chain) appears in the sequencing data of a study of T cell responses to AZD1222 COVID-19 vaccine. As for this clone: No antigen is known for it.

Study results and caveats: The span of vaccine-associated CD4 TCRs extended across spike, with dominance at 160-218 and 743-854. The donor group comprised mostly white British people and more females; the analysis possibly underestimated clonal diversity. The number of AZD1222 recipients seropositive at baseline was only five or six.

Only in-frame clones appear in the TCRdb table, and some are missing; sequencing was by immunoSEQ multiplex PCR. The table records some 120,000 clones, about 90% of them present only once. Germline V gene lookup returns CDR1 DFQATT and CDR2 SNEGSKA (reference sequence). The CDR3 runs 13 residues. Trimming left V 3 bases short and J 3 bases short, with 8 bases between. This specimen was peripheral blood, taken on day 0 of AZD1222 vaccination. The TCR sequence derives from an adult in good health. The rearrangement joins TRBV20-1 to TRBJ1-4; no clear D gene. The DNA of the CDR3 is TGCAGTGCTAGTCCGGACTCTAATGAAAAACTGTTTTTT. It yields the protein CSASPDSNEKLFF.